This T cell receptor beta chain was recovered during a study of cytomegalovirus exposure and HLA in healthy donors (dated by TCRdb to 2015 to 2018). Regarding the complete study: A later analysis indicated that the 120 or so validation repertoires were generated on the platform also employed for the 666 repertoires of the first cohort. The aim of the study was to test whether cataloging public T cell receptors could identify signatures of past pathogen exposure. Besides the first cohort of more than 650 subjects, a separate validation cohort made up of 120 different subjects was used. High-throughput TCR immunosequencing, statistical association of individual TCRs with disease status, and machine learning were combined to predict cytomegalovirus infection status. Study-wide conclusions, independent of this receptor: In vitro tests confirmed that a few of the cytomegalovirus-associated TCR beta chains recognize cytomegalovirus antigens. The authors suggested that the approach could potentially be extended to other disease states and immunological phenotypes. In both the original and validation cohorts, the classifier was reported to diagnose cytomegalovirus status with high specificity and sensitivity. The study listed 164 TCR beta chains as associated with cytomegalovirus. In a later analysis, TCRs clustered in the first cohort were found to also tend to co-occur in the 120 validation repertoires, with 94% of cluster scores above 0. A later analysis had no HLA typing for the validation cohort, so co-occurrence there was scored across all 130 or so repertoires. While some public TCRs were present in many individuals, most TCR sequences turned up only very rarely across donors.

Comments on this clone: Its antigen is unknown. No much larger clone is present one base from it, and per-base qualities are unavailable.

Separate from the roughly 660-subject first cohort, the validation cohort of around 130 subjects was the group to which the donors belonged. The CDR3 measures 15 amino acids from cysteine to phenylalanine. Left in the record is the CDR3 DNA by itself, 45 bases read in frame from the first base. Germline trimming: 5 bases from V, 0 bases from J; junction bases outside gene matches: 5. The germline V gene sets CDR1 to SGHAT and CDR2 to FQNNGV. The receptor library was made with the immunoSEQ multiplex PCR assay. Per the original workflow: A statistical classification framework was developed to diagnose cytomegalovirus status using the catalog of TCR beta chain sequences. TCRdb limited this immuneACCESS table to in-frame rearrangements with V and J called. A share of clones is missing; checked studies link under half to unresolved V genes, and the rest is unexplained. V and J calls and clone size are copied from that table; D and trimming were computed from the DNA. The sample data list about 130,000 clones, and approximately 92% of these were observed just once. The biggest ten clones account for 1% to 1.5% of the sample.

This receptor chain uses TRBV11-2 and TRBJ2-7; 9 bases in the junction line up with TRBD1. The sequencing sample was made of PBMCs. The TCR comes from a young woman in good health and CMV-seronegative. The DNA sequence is TGTGCCAGCAGCACCGGACAGGGGCTCTCCTACGAGCAGTACTTC. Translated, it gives CASSTGQGLSYEQYF.